This TCR beta chain comes out of a study of blood T cell repertoires in COVID-19. Looking at the study overall: Acute and convalescent COVID-19 specimens originated in the United States, Italy and Spain.

In the original analysis: Amplification from reference gene primers served as the basis for estimated nucleated cell counts. TCRdb's copy holds only in-frame clones and misses some; the assay was immunoSEQ multiplex PCR. V, J and clone size are those of that table, while D and trimming were read from the DNA. This repertoire shows about 35,000 clones, about 89% found once; its top ten account for 10%. The CDR3 is 17 amino acids. Germline CDR1 is MDHEN and CDR2 is SYDVKM. The V and J ends lost 3 bases and 0 bases respectively, with 15 bases between them. Sequencing was performed on peripheral blood. The chain has TRBV28 and TRBJ1-5; D is perhaps TRBD1 (6 bases). The receptor comes from an elderly man with active COVID-19. The CDR3, as DNA: TGTGCCAGCAGTTTGGAAGACAGGTACTATAGCAATCAGCCCCAGCATTTT. It specifies CASSLEDRYYSNQPQHF.